What follows are 29 T cell receptor beta chains derived from one specimen sequenced in a study of blood T cell repertoires in COVID-19. Profiling relied on immunoSEQ multiplex PCR, and the TCRdb table lists in-frame clones only, not all of them. The table lists 150,000 to 200,000 clones, 70% to 90% of them singletons. Sequencing was carried out using peripheral blood. The receptors here all came from a man aged 18 to 30 with acute or convalescent COVID-19.

The rearrangement uses TRBV9 and TRBJ2-2; possibly TRBD1 for D (5 bases). Trimming removed 0 bases at V and 0 bases at J, with 6 bases between. Germline CDR1 is SGDLS and CDR2 is YYNGEE. CDR3 length: 15 residues. The CDR3 loop reads CASSVGQPNTGELFF. The CDR3 region has the DNA TGTGCCAGCAGCGTAGGACAGCCGAACACCGGGGAGCTGTTTTTT. The entire variable domain, with the rest obtained from reference TRBV9 and TRBJ2-2, is as follows: DSGVTQTPKHLITATGQRVTLRCSPRSGDLSVYWYQQSLDQGLQFLIQYYNGEERAKGNILERFSAQQFPDLHSELNLSSLELGDSALYFCASSVGQPNTGELFFGEGSRLTVL.

The CDR3 sequence is CASSNSDRGDYGYTF. DNA for the CDR3: TGCGCCAGCAGCAACTCGGACAGGGGTGACTATGGCTACACCTTC. The rearrangement joins TRBV5-1 to TRBJ1-2, with TRBD1 matching over 9 bases. With 4 bases clipped from V and 3 bases from J, the junction kept 7 bases outside the gene matches. The germline V gene encodes CDR1 SGHRS and CDR2 YFSETQ. The CDR3 consists of 15 residues.

The rearrangement links TRBV19 to TRBJ1-5; 9 bases align to TRBD1. Losses at the gene ends were 5 bases for V and 4 bases for J; bases not matched to a gene: 3. The germline V gene has CDR1 LNHDA and CDR2 SQIVND (reference sequence). CDR3 size: 14 residues. The CDR3 protein is CASSLGQGNQPQHF. DNA of the CDR3: TGTGCCAGTAGTTTGGGACAGGGTAATCAGCCCCAGCATTTT.

The chain combines TRBV7-3 with TRBJ1-1; 8 bases match TRBD1. CDR3 size: 15 residues. V lost 5 bases and J lost 1; bases outside the gene matches: 6. Germline loops: CDR1 SGHTA, CDR2 FQGTGA. The CDR3 loop is CASSPGTGPNTEAFF. The CDR3, as DNA: TGTGCCAGCAGCCCCGGGACAGGACCGAACACTGAAGCTTTCTTT.

The CDR3 region is CASSLVERTNTEAFF. The CDR3 nucleotides are TGTGCCAGCAGCTTAGTTGAGCGTACGAACACTGAAGCTTTCTTT. The chain employs TRBV7-9 and TRBJ1-1; D ambiguous. V was trimmed by 1 base and J by 1 base, leaving 10 bases between them. Germline CDR1 and CDR2: SEHNR and FQNEAQ (reference sequence). The CDR3 contains 15 residues.

The V call is TRBV10-1, the J call TRBJ2-7; TRBD1 aligns across 8 bases. This CDR3 contains 15 residues. The ends lost 1 base at V and 0 bases at J; junction bases unmatched: 2. Looked up from germline, CDR1 is WNHNN and CDR2 is SYGVQD (reference sequence). The DNA for the CDR3 is TGCGCCAGCAGTGAGTACCAGGGGGCCTCCTACGAGCAGTACTTC. It specifies CASSEYQGASYEQYF.

The gene calls are TRBV30 and TRBJ1-1, with D uncertain. Germline values: CDR1 GTSNPN, CDR2 SVGIG (reference sequence). CDR3 length: 13 residues. V lost 4 bases and J 4 bases, leaving 13 bases between the germline ends. CDR3 coding DNA: TGTGCCTGGACTCCAGGCGGGGTCACTGAAGCTTTCTTT. Protein: CAWTPGGVTEAFF.

J is TRBJ1-5 and V is TRBV5-1, with 8 bases identical to TRBD1. The V gene's germline CDR1 is SGHRS and CDR2 YFSETQ. This CDR3 has 14 amino acids. V dropped 4 bases and J dropped 2; count of bases not matched to a gene: 2. DNA for the CDR3: TGCGCCAGCAGCCAGACAGGGGGCAATCAGCCCCAGCATTTT. Its translation: CASSQTGGNQPQHF.

The chain carries TRBV7-8 and TRBJ2-5, with D maybe TRBD1 (6 bases). The CDR3 covers 14 residues. Deletions cut 6 bases from V and 1 base from J, with 12 bases between. CDR1 SGHVS and CDR2 FQNEAQ come from the germline V gene. The CDR3 loop reads CASRTDRLQETQYF. CDR3 in DNA: TGTGCCAGCAGAACTGACAGGCTCCAAGAGACCCAGTACTTC.

This clone was detected a few times. The chain has TRBV5-4 and TRBJ2-3; TRBD1 matches at 8 bases. V was clipped by 4 bases and J by 1 base; unmatched bases: 5. Germline loops: CDR1 SGHNT, CDR2 YYREEE (reference sequence). The CDR3 runs to 15 residues. For the CDR3, the DNA is TGTGCCAGCAGCCCGCGGGGACAGGGCACAGATACGCAGTATTTT. Translation gives CASSPRGQGTDTQYF.

The chain is built from TRBV2 and TRBJ1-2; weak D call: TRBD1 (5 bases). The germline V gene has CDR1 SNHLY and CDR2 FYNNEI. Trimming shortened V by 1 base and J by 3 bases, and 15 bases separated the two germline ends. The CDR3 is made up of 16 amino acids. The CDR3 nucleotides read TGTGCCAGCAGTGAAGGCGGTCAGGGTTATGACTATGGCTACACCTTC. Translated, it gives CASSEGGQGYDYGYTF.

J is TRBJ1-4 and V is TRBV7-9; TRBD1 might be the D (5 bases). Germline V gene sequence: CDR1 SEHNR, CDR2 FQNEAQ (reference sequence). Deletions cut 4 bases from V and 8 bases from J, with 17 bases between. The CDR3 has 15 residues. The CDR3 is CASSSSGMGPEKLFF. As DNA, the CDR3 is TGTGCCAGCAGCTCGTCAGGGATGGGGCCAGAAAAACTGTTTTTT.

The V gene is TRBV18, the J gene TRBJ1-2; D might be TRBD1 (5 bases). Deletions cut 0 bases from V and 2 bases from J, with 22 bases between. This CDR3 has 19 amino acids. CDR1 is KGHSH and CDR2 is LQKENI in the germline V gene. CDR3 nucleotide sequence: TGTGCCAGCTCACCACCGTTCTTCTGGGCAGGGCGGTCAAACTATGGCTACACCTTC. Its protein product is CASSPPFFWAGRSNYGYTF.

This rearrangement joins TRBV7-2 to TRBJ1-5, with 10 bases identical to TRBD1. The CDR3 runs to 14 residues. Trimming cost V 5 bases and J 4 bases; bases outside gene matches: 2. Germline CDR1 SGHTA, CDR2 FQGNSA. In nucleotides, the CDR3 is TGTGCCAGCAGCATGGACAGGGGGAATCAGCCCCAGCATTTT. Residues: CASSMDRGNQPQHF.

CDR3 coding DNA: TGTGCCTGGACCGCCGGGACTAGCTACGAGCAGTACTTC. This translates into CAWTAGTSYEQYF. This chain links TRBV30 with TRBJ2-7; TRBD2 aligns across 8 bases. CDR3 length: 13 amino acids. J was trimmed by 3 bases and V by 4 bases; bases with no gene match: 5. The germline CDR1 and CDR2 sequences are GTSNPN and SVGIG (reference sequence).

V gene TRBV6-1 combines with J gene TRBJ1-2; the match to TRBD1 covers 8 bases. CDR3 length: 14 residues. Germline V gene sequence: CDR1 MNHNS, CDR2 SASEGT. The J segment lost 6 bases and the V segment lost 1 base, leaving 4 bases of the junction unmatched. The CDR3 sequence is CASSEVNRGDGYTF. The CDR3 DNA reads as TGTGCCAGCAGTGAAGTTAACAGGGGGGATGGCTACACCTTC.

The V gene is TRBV18, the J gene TRBJ2-3, with 7 bases matching TRBD1. J gave up 1 base and V 0 bases, and 1 base lay outside the gene matches. The CDR3 contains 15 residues. CDR1 is KGHSH, CDR2 LQKENI, per germline. The CDR3 spells CASSPPTGGTDTQYF. In DNA form, the CDR3 reads TGTGCCAGCTCACCACCCACAGGGGGCACAGATACGCAGTATTTT. Full variable domain (rest looked up from reference TRBV18 and TRBJ2-3): NAGVMQNPRHLVRRRGQEARLRCSPMKGHSHVYWYRQLPEEGLKFMVYLQKENIIDESGMPKERFSAEFPKEGPSILRIQQVVRGDSAAYFCASSPPTGGTDTQYFGPGTRLTVL.

This chain connects TRBV18 to TRBJ2-5, with D perhaps TRBD1 (5 bases). Germline V gene lookup returns CDR1 KGHSH and CDR2 LQKENI. The CDR3 spans 14 residues. Trimming pared 6 bases from V and 5 bases from J, leaving 16 bases between. CDR3 bases: TGTGCCAGCTCCTCAGGGCTCCAGTCCGAGACCCAGTACTTC. This codes for CASSSGLQSETQYF.

DNA of the CDR3: TGTGCCACCAGTGATCCCGGACAGGGTGTCTCTGGCTACACCTTC. Protein product: CATSDPGQGVSGYTF. The chain uses TRBV24-1 and TRBJ1-2; 8 bases fit TRBD1. V was clipped by 3 bases and J by 7 bases; unmatched bases: 9. The CDR3 has 15 amino acids. Germline V gives CDR1 KGHDR, CDR2 SFDVKD.

This chain links TRBV18 with TRBJ2-1; a possible D gene is TRBD1 (6 bases). Germline CDR1 is KGHSH and CDR2 is LQKENI. V dropped 3 bases and J dropped 5 bases, with 20 bases sitting between them. The CDR3 has 17 amino acids. The CDR3 DNA reads TGTGCCAGCTCACCCCCCATGGGACACCTTAAAAACAATGAGCAGTTCTTC. Translated, it gives CASSPPMGHLKNNEQFF.

A word on this clone: This CDR3 is also generated by other DNA sequences in the sample. This rearrangement joins TRBV5-5 to TRBJ2-7; D is unresolved. The CDR3 has 14 residues. CDR1 is SGHKS and CDR2 is YYEKEE in the germline V gene (reference sequence). Trimming removed 3 bases from V and 0 bases from J, with 10 bases in between. The CDR3 DNA reads as TGTGCCAGCAGCTCGCCAGGCCTCTCCTACGAGCAGTACTTC. Translating gives CASSSPGLSYEQYF. The whole variable domain, remainder taken from reference TRBV5-5 and TRBJ2-7, is DAGVTQSPTHLIKTRGQQVTLRCSPISGHKSVSWYQQVLGQGPQFIFQYYEKEERGRGNFPDRFSARQFPNYSSELNVNALLLGDSALYLCASSSPGLSYEQYFGPGTRLTVT.

This clone was seen a handful of times. The rearrangement joins TRBV6-5 to TRBJ1-2; 7 bases match TRBD1. V was pared by 0 bases and J by 7 bases, with 5 bases of the junction left unmatched. CDR1 is MNHEY and CDR2 is SVGAGI in the germline V gene. This CDR3 is 14 amino acids long. The CDR3 region is CASSYSTGLGGYTF. CDR3 in DNA: TGTGCCAGCAGTTACTCGACAGGGTTGGGTGGCTACACCTTC.

The rearrangement links TRBV9 to TRBJ2-3; no clear D gene. The CDR3 extends over 13 amino acids. Germline CDR1 is SGDLS and CDR2 is YYNGEE. V shed 5 bases and J shed 5 bases, with 12 bases lying between them. The CDR3 spells CASSQRLKDTQYF. Here the CDR3 DNA reads TGTGCCAGCAGTCAGCGATTGAAAGATACGCAGTATTTT.

The V call is TRBV12-3 or TRBV12-4, the J call TRBJ2-7, with D maybe TRBD1 (6 bases). This CDR3 is built from 13 residues. V lost 3 bases to trimming and J lost 2 bases, with 8 bases between them. The CDR3 nucleotides are TGTGCCAGCAGTTTGGGACAAACCTACGAGCAGTACGTC. This codes for CASSLGQTYEQYV.

Only one count was recorded for this clone. The chain has TRBV3-1 (or the pseudogene TRBV3-2) and TRBJ1-4; D gene ambiguous. This CDR3 spans 13 amino acids. Germline-derived CDR1 and CDR2 are LGHDT and YNNKEL (reference sequence). The germline V and J ends were trimmed by 1 base and 10 bases, with 10 bases remaining between them. The CDR3 DNA reads TGTGCCAGCAGCCAAGGAGGCGGGCGAAAACTGTTTTTT. Amino acids: CASSQGGGRKLFF.

The chain is built from TRBV3-1 (or the pseudogene TRBV3-2) and TRBJ1-1; TRBD1 is a possible D gene (6 bases). There are 14 residues in the CDR3. Trimming removed 2 bases at V and 6 bases at J, with 13 bases between. Germline values: CDR1 LGHDT, CDR2 YNNKEL (reference sequence). The CDR3, as DNA: TGTGCCAGCAGCCAATCAGGGGTGGCCCCTGAAGCTTTCTTT. This codes for CASSQSGVAPEAFF.

The V call is TRBV6-1, the J call TRBJ2-3, with D perhaps matching TRBD2 (5 bases). Germline V gene data show CDR1 as MNHNS and CDR2 as SASEGT. Trimming cost V 3 bases and J 0 bases, with 13 bases left between them. The CDR3 runs 16 residues. The CDR3 sequence: CASSEFASTSTDTQYF. The CDR3 nucleotides read TGTGCCAGCAGTGAGTTTGCTAGCACAAGCACAGATACGCAGTATTTT.

In its sample, this clone was seen a few times. The V call is TRBV25-1, the J call TRBJ1-6; D may be TRBD1 (6 bases). Germline CDR1 reads MGHDK; CDR2 reads SYGVNS. V was clipped by 8 bases and J by 3 bases, with 11 bases between them. The CDR3 runs to 14 residues. The CDR3, as DNA: TGTGCCAGCCTGGCGACAGGCTATAATTCACCCCTCCACTTT. Its translation is CASLATGYNSPLHF. Complete variable domain (other parts from reference TRBV25-1 and TRBJ1-6): EADIYQTPRYLVIGTGKKITLECSQTMGHDKMYWYQQDPGMELHLIHYSYGVNSTEKGDLSSESTVSRIRTEHFPLTLESARPSHTSQYLCASLATGYNSPLHFGNGTRLTVT.

The V and J genes are TRBV27 and TRBJ1-5; tentative D call: TRBD1 (5 bases). The CDR3 runs 15 residues. Trimming stripped 3 bases from V and 0 bases from J, with 9 bases between. Looked up from germline, CDR1 is MNHEY and CDR2 is SMNVEV (reference sequence). The CDR3 region is CASSFQGFSNQPQHF. The CDR3 DNA sequence: TGTGCCAGCAGTTTTCAGGGATTTAGCAATCAGCCCCAGCATTTT.